Described below is a single TCR beta chain sequence and its context. Its specificity is not known. The PCR contained 60 Vbeta and 13 Jbeta primers. Clones were sequenced by immunoSEQ multiplex PCR, and TCRdb holds only the in-frame ones, with some missing. The sample has around 110,000 clones; about 75% are singletons. These data belong to a study of cytomegalovirus exposure and HLA in healthy donors. Overall study results and limits: Later analysis showed TCR association rates varying by HLA locus, highest for DRB1 and lowest for HLA-C.

The V gene's germline CDR1 is SNHLY and CDR2 FYNNEI. The CDR3 runs to 15 residues. Trimming shortened V by 6 bases and J by 5 bases, and 17 bases separated the two germline ends. This sequence joins TRBV2 and TRBJ1-5, with D possibly TRBD1 on 6 matching bases. The sequence was obtained from a man aged 40-50 years in good health and CMV-seronegative. The sample comprised PBMCs. The CDR3 is CASSYREGRDQPQHF. Here the CDR3 DNA reads TGTGCCAGCAGCTACAGGGAAGGGAGGGATCAGCCCCAGCATTTT.